Below, 3 T cell receptor beta chains from the same sample are listed, as sequenced in a study of shared clonotypes between healthy human individuals. CD45RO-negative, CCR7-positively selected cells formed the naive CD8 fraction, excluding terminally differentiated effector memory CD45RA+ cells. This table comes from immunoSEQ multiplex PCR, and its TCRdb copy is limited to in-frame clones, with some not included. The repertoire holds hundreds of thousands of clones, with about 95% as singletons. Input material: naive CD8+ T cells sorted from blood. These TCRs come from a woman aged 25 to 39 in good health.

This clone has only one observation. CDR3 sequence (DNA): TGTGCCATCAGGGACAGGGCGTATGGCTACACCTTC. It specifies CAIRDRAYGYTF. The chain is built from TRBV19 and TRBJ1-2; 9 bases fit TRBD1. Trimming at V came to 10 bases and at J to 5 bases, leaving 5 bases not matched to a gene. Germline CDR1 and CDR2: LNHDA and SQIVND (reference sequence). The CDR3 has 12 amino acids.

The J gene is TRBJ2-2, the V gene TRBV4-1; 13 bases map to TRBD2. The germline V gene encodes CDR1 MGHRA and CDR2 YSYEKL. V lost 0 bases, J lost 6 bases, and 19 bases stayed unmatched. This CDR3 spans 22 amino acids. CDR3 residues: CASSQDIIEGLAGVLAAGELFF. DNA for the CDR3: TGCGCCAGCAGCCAAGATATTATTGAAGGACTAGCGGGAGTATTGGCGGCCGGGGAGCTGTTTTTT.

The genes are TRBV25-1 and TRBJ2-5, with TRBD1 as a possible D gene (5 bases). The germline V and J ends were trimmed by 3 bases and 5 bases, with 10 bases remaining between them. From germline, CDR1 is MGHDK and CDR2 SYGVNS. The length of the CDR3 is 13 residues. For the CDR3, the DNA is TGTGCCAGCAGTGACCTGGCAGGGGAGACCCAGTACTTC. Protein sequence: CASSDLAGETQYF.